This is a list of T cell receptor beta chains from one sample in a study of blood T cell repertoires in COVID-19. The table came from immunoSEQ multiplex PCR; TCRdb's copy has only in-frame clones and leaves some out. The data show a few hundred thousand clones, about 87% seen once. The sequenced sample was peripheral blood. The origin of the receptors is a woman between 45 and 65 years old who had recovered from COVID-19. Each CDR3 is given with its conserved first and last residue. The D gene is left open where the match is weak. Some rows have no size entry. The others give once, few or many, or a class for an expanded clone.

>TRBV18|NA|NA|TRBJ1-5
TGTGCCAGCTCACCAGGACAGAATAGCAATCAGCCCCAGCATTTT
CASSPGQNSNQPQHF
>TRBV10-2|NA|NA|TRBJ2-1
TGCGCCAGCAGTTCGCGCTACACAGGCTTATACAATGAGCAGTTCTTC
CASSSRYTGLYNEQFF
>TRBV7-2|NA|TRBD1|TRBJ2-1
TGTGCCAGCAGCTACGACAGGGTTGGGAGCAATGAGCAGTTCTTC
CASSYDRVGSNEQFF
>TRBV24-1|NA|TRBD2|TRBJ2-1
TGTGCCACCAGCCGAGGACTAGCGGGGGGCCCTGATGAGCAGTTCTTC
CATSRGLAGGPDEQFF
>TRBV7-8|NA|NA|TRBJ1-1
TGTGCCAGCAGCTTAGCTGGGCCGAGGGTCACTGAAGCTTTCTTT
CASSLAGPRVTEAFF
>TRBV5-1|NA|TRBD1|TRBJ2-3
TGCGCCAGTACGGGACAGAGCACAGATACGCAGTATTTT
CASTGQSTDTQYF
>TRBV9|NA|NA|TRBJ2-5
TGTGCCAGCAGCGTAGGTCCAGGGGGGGAGACCCAGTACTTC
CASSVGPGGETQYF
>TRBV24-1|NA|TRBD2|TRBJ2-1
TGTGCCACCAGTGACCCCGGGAGGGTTAATGAGCAGTTCTTC
CATSDPGRVNEQFF
>TRBV10-3|NA|TRBD1|TRBJ1-2
TGTGCCATCAGTGAACAGGGGGCGCAGAACTATGGCTACACCTTC
CAISEQGAQNYGYTF
>TRBV1|NA|NA|TRBJ1-1
TGCACCAGCAGCCAAGGGGGGGGTATGGTGAACACTGAAGCTTTCTTT
CTSSQGGGMVNTEAFF
>TRBV19|NA|NA|TRBJ1-6
TGTGCCAGTAGTATCGGTTCGACAGATAATTCACCCCTCCACTTT
CASSIGSTDNSPLHF
>TRBV27|NA|NA|TRBJ1-2
TGTGCCAGCAGTTCCGGGACACCCCCCGGCAATGGCTACACCTTC
CASSSGTPPGNGYTF
>TRBV2|NA|NA|TRBJ1-5
TGTGCCAGCAGGGCTCAGGGGAGCAATCAGCCCCAGCATTTT
CASRAQGSNQPQHF
>TRBV24-1|NA|TRBD1|TRBJ2-2
TGTGCCACCAGTGATTTGCTCCCTCACCGGGACAGGGGTACCGGGGAGCTGTTTTTT
CATSDLLPHRDRGTGELFF
>TRBV7-8|few|NA|TRBJ1-3
TGTGCCAGCAGCTTAGATCGTACAGCAACCATATATTTT
CASSLDRTATIYF
>TRBV6-5|once|NA|TRBJ2-1
TGTGCCAGCAGTTACTCGCGTGGTGCCCCCTACAATGAGCAGTTCTTC
CASSYSRGAPYNEQFF
>TRBV4-3|NA|TRBD2|TRBJ2-3
TGCGCCAGCAGCCGAGGACTAGCGGGTTCAGATACGCAGTATTTT
CASSRGLAGSDTQYF
>TRBV7-2|NA|TRBD1|TRBJ1-6
TGTGCCAGCAGCTTATGGACAGGTGGGGTTTCACCCCTCCACTTT
CASSLWTGGVSPLHF
>TRBV4-3|NA|NA|TRBJ1-3
TGCGCCAGCAGCCAAGAGGCAGGTGGATACACCATATATTTT
CASSQEAGGYTIYF
>TRBV5-4|NA|TRBD1|TRBJ2-5
TGTGCCAGCAGCTTGGAAGGGGACAGGGCGAAGACCCAGTACTTC
CASSLEGDRAKTQYF
>TRBV6-5|NA|TRBD2|TRBJ2-3
TGTGCCAGCAGGTCTAGCGGGGGCACAGATACGCAGTATTTT
CASRSSGGTDTQYF
>TRBV9|NA|NA|TRBJ2-6
TGTGCCAGCAGCGTATCCCTAGCCTCCTCTGGGGCCAACGTCCTGACTTTC
CASSVSLASSGANVLTF
>TRBV27|NA|NA|TRBJ1-6
TGTGCCAGCAGTGGCAGTCCTCTCTATTCACCCCTCCACTTT
CASSGSPLYSPLHF
>TRBV7-8|few|NA|TRBJ1-5
TGTGCCAGCAGCCCACATCAGGGGCCTAATCAGCCCCAGCATTTT
CASSPHQGPNQPQHF
>TRBV9|NA|TRBD2|TRBJ2-5
TGTGCCAGCAGCGTTGGGACTACCTTCCAAGAGACCCAGTACTTC
CASSVGTTFQETQYF
>TRBV29-1|few|NA|TRBJ2-5
TGCAGCGCTACATTCGAGACCCAGTACTTC
CSATFETQYF
>TRBV29-1|NA|NA|TRBJ2-2
TGCAGCGTCGAGGGGACATTGAACACCGGGGAGCTGTTTTTT
CSVEGTLNTGELFF
>TRBV19|NA|NA|TRBJ2-3
TGTGCCAGTAGTCAGGTTGGGAGCACAGATACGCAGTATTTT
CASSQVGSTDTQYF
>TRBV27|NA|NA|TRBJ1-4
TGTGCCAGCAGTTTACGGTGGGCTGCTAATGAAAAACTGTTTTTT
CASSLRWAANEKLFF
>TRBV28|NA|TRBD1|TRBJ1-1
TGTGCCAGCAGCTCCTGGACAGGGGGGAACACTGAAGCTTTCTTT
CASSSWTGGNTEAFF